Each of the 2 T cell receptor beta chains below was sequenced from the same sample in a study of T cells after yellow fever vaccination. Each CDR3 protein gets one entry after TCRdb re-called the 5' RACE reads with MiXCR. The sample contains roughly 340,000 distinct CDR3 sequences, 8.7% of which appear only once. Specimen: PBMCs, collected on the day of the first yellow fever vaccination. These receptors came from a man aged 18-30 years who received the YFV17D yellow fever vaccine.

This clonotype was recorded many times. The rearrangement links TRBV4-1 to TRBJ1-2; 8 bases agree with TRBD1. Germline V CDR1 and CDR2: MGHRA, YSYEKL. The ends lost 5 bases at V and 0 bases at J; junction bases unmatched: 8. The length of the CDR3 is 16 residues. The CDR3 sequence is CASSSRQGPTNYGYTF. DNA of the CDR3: TGCGCCAGCAGCTCCCGACAGGGGCCTACTAACTATGGCTACACCTTC.

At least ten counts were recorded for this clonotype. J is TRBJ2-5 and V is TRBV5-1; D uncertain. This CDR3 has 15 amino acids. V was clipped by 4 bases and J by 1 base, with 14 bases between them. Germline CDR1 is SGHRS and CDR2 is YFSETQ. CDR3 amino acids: CASSPGHGSQETQYF. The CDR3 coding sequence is TGCGCCAGCAGCCCCGGCCATGGCAGCCAAGAGACCCAGTACTTC.